The rows below give T cell receptor beta chains drawn from one sample of a study of lymphopenia after photon versus proton radiotherapy. Method: immunoSEQ multiplex PCR; TCRdb's copy keeps in-frame clones and lacks some. The table includes roughly 58,000 clones, roughly 87% detected once. Here the sequenced sample was peripheral blood, taken from a patient treated with proton-based radiotherapy. Source of these receptors: an elderly man with esophageal cancer. CDR3s include the opening cysteine and the closing phenylalanine or tryptophan. The order of the fields is clone size, J gene, V gene, D gene, CDR3 DNA, CDR3 protein. A D gene is named only where the DNA matches it firmly. The size of a clone is reported for some rows only, either as once, few or many, or as a class for expanded clones.

NA	TRBJ1-2	TRBV5-4	NA	TGTGCCAGCAGCTTGAGGTACACATCTAACTATGGCTACACCTTC	CASSLRYTSNYGYTF
NA	TRBJ1-5	TRBV27	NA	TGTGCCAGCAGTCCCGTGAGGGGCCCCAGTCAGCCCCAGCATTTT	CASSPVRGPSQPQHF
NA	TRBJ2-6	TRBV4-2	NA	TGTGCCAGCAGCCAAGAATTATCTGGGGCCAACGTCCTGACTTTC	CASSQELSGANVLTF
once	TRBJ2-3	TRBV5-1	TRBD2	TGCGCCAGCAGCTTGGGACTAGCGGAAATCACAGATACGCAGTATTTT	CASSLGLAEITDTQYF
few	TRBJ2-7	TRBV5-1	NA	TGCGCCAGCAGCTCATCCTTTTCGGGACGGACCTTTGAGCAGTACTTC	CASSSSFSGRTFEQYF
NA	TRBJ2-7	TRBV10-3	TRBD2	TGTGCCATCAGTGAGGGGTTAGCGGGGAAGAACGAGCAGTACTTC	CAISEGLAGKNEQYF
NA	TRBJ1-5	TRBV12-5	NA	TGTGCTAGTGGTCCCCGGGAGGATCAGCCCCAGCATTTT	CASGPREDQPQHF
NA	TRBJ1-1	TRBV27	NA	TGTGCCAGCAGTACGCAGGGAACTGAAGCTTTCTTT	CASSTQGTEAFF
once	TRBJ2-2	TRBV7-2	NA	TGTGCCAGCAGCTTAATGGCGGCCGGGGAGCTGTTTTTT	CASSLMAAGELFF
NA	TRBJ2-1	TRBV9	TRBD2	TGTGCCAGCAGCGTAGGGCCAGCGGGGGGACCCTACAATGAGCAGTTCTTC	CASSVGPAGGPYNEQFF
NA	TRBJ1-1	TRBV7-2	NA	TGTGCCAGCAGCCAGGGACATCGGAACACTGAAGCTTTCTTT	CASSQGHRNTEAFF
NA	TRBJ2-5	TRBV18	NA	TGTGCCAGCTCACCCTATGTCGGCGAACAAGAGACCCAGTACTTC	CASSPYVGEQETQYF
NA	TRBJ1-6	TRBV19	TRBD1	TGTGCCAGTAGTCCGGGACAGGGGGGACGGTCACCCCTCCACTTT	CASSPGQGGRSPLHF
once	TRBJ1-4	TRBV5-6	NA	TGTGCCAGCAGCTTTTGGGTCAATCTACGCGGAAAACTGTTTTTT	CASSFWVNLRGKLFF
NA	TRBJ1-1	TRBV19	TRBD1	TGTGCCACCATCCGGGACAGGGGGGTTTCTGAAGCTTTCTTT	CATIRDRGVSEAFF
NA	TRBJ2-6	TRBV18	NA	TGTGCCAGCTCATCGGACCGCGGCACAACCTCTGGGGCCAACGTCCTGACTTTC	CASSSDRGTTSGANVLTF
NA	TRBJ1-5	TRBV7-7	NA	TGTGCTAGCAGCTTAGGACGCAACCAGCCCCAGCATTTT	CASSLGRNQPQHF
NA	TRBJ2-7	TRBV6-6	NA	TGTGCCAGCAGTAGGAACCGGGATCTTAGCTCCTACGAGCAGTACTTC	CASSRNRDLSSYEQYF
NA	TRBJ1-5	TRBV19	NA	TGTGCCAGTACCTCCTTTTCCCAGAACGTCCCTGATCACCGGCCCCAGCATTTT	CASTSFSQNVPDHRPQHF
NA	TRBJ1-5	TRBV27	TRBD1	TGTGCCAGCAGGGCCGACAGGGGTCTAAACAATCAGCCCCAGCATTTT	CASRADRGLNNQPQHF
NA	TRBJ1-5	TRBV5-8	TRBD1	TGTGCCAGCAGCTTTTGGACAGGGGGTTTTGGGGGACAGCCCCAGCATTTT	CASSFWTGGFGGQPQHF
NA	TRBJ2-3	TRBV5-8	NA	TGTGCCAGCAGCTCATACCGGGGCCCTGCTCCAGATACGCAGTATTTT	CASSSYRGPAPDTQYF
NA	TRBJ1-5	TRBV7-9	TRBD1	TGTGCCAGCAGCCCAATCCTAGGACAGGGGGCAGGCAATCAGCCCCAGCATTTT	CASSPILGQGAGNQPQHF
NA	TRBJ2-5	TRBV9	NA	TGTGCCAGCAGCGTAGCAACAGGAAAAGAGACCCAGTACTTC	CASSVATGKETQYF
NA	TRBJ2-1	TRBV10-3	NA	TGTGCCATCAGTGGACAAGCGGGCAATGAGCAGTTCTTC	CAISGQAGNEQFF
NA	TRBJ1-2	TRBV6-5	TRBD1	TGTGCCAGCAGTTACCTGGGACAGTTGGATGGCTACACCTTC	CASSYLGQLDGYTF
few	TRBJ2-4	TRBV7-9	NA	TGTGCCAGCAGCTTAGATCTAGCCAAAAACATTCAGTACTTC	CASSLDLAKNIQYF
NA	TRBJ1-6	TRBV7-2	NA	TGTGCCAGCAGCTTAGTTATCCAGGGTCATAATTCCCTCCACTTT	CASSLVIQGHNSLHF
NA	TRBJ2-1	TRBV5-1	TRBD2	TGCGCCAGCAGCTGGACCGCGGGGGGCCCGGTTGGGGAGCAGTTCTTC	CASSWTAGGPVGEQFF
NA	TRBJ1-4	TRBV6-5	TRBD1	TGTGCCAGCAGTTACTACGGGACAGGGTTCGAAGAAAAACTGTTTTTT	CASSYYGTGFEEKLFF
NA	TRBJ1-2	TRBV6-1	NA	TGTGCCAGCAGTCTCCTCCGGGACGGTGGCTACACCTTC	CASSLLRDGGYTF
NA	TRBJ2-5	TRBV27	TRBD2	TGTGCCAGCAGACCTAGACGGGGACAGGGACTAGCGGGAGCAAAGACCCAGTACTTC	CASRPRRGQGLAGAKTQYF
NA	TRBJ2-1	TRBV5-1	NA	TGCGCCAGCAGCCCGGATGCTGGGGGGGCCCCCAATGAGCAGTTCTTC	CASSPDAGGAPNEQFF
NA	TRBJ2-3	TRBV5-5	NA	TGTGCCAGCAGCTTGGACGGACACCCCACAGATACGCAGTATTTT	CASSLDGHPTDTQYF
NA	TRBJ2-3	TRBV5-1	NA	TGCGCCAGCAGCGAGGAAGGTCGTCTATTGGATACGCAGTATTTT	CASSEEGRLLDTQYF
NA	TRBJ1-6	TRBV6-1	NA	TGTGCCAGCAGTGAGAGATTATCACCCCTCCACTTT	CASSERLSPLHF
NA	TRBJ1-1	TRBV6-5	NA	TGTGCCAGCAGTTACTCGCCAGGGCGCGGGTTAGAAGCTTTCTTT	CASSYSPGRGLEAFF
NA	TRBJ2-3	TRBV4-3	TRBD2	TGCGCCAGCAGCCAAAACTGGGGAGCGGGGGGGAGCACAGATACGCAGTATTTT	CASSQNWGAGGSTDTQYF
NA	TRBJ2-1	TRBV19	TRBD2	TGTGCCAGTAGTATAGTTGGTAGCGGGATCGATGAGCAGTTCTTC	CASSIVGSGIDEQFF
NA	TRBJ1-2	TRBV6-4	NA	TGTGCCAGCAGTGACTGGGGATCTGATGGCTACACCTTC	CASSDWGSDGYTF
NA	TRBJ1-5	TRBV10-3	NA	TGTGCCATCAGTGAGGGGGGGAAGGATGAGCCCCAGCATTTT	CAISEGGKDEPQHF
NA	TRBJ2-7	TRBV6-5	TRBD1	TGTGCCAGCAGTGGGACAGGCCACACCTACGAGCAGTACTTC	CASSGTGHTYEQYF
NA	TRBJ2-1	TRBV6-6	TRBD2	TGTGCCAGCAATTCCCTTTTAGCGGGGTCCTACAATGAGCAGTTCTTC	CASNSLLAGSYNEQFF
NA	TRBJ2-3	TRBV29-1	TRBD2	TGCAGCGGCCTGACTAGCGGGGGGGCAGATACGCAGTATTTT	CSGLTSGGADTQYF
NA	TRBJ2-7	TRBV7-2	NA	TGTGCCAGCAGCTTAGAGTACAGCAGCTACGAGCAGTACTTC	CASSLEYSSYEQYF
NA	TRBJ1-5	TRBV6-6	NA	TGTGCCACGGGGCGGGGGGTAAATCAGCCCCAGCATTTT	CATGRGVNQPQHF
NA	TRBJ2-2	TRBV7-3	TRBD1	TGTGCCAGCAGCTTAAGTGGGACAGGGAAATCCGGGGAGCTGTTTTTT	CASSLSGTGKSGELFF
NA	TRBJ2-3	TRBV18	TRBD1	TGTGCCAGCTCACCAAACAGGGGCCCGAGCACAGATACGCAGTATTTT	CASSPNRGPSTDTQYF